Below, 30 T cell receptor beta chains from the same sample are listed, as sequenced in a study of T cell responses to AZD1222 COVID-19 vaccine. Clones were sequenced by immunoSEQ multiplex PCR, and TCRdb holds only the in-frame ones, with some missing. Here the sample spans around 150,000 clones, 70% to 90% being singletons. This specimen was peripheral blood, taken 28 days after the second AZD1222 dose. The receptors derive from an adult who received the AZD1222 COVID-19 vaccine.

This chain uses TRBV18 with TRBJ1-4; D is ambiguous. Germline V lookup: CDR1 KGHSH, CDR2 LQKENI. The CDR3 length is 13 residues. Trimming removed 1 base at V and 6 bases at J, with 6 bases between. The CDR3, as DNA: TGTGCCAGCTCACCACTCCCCGATGAAAAACTGTTTTTT. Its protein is CASSPLPDEKLFF.

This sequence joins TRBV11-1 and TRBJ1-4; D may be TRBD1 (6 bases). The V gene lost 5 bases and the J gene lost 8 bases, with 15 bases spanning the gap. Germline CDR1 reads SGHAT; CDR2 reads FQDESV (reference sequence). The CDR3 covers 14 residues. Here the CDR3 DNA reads TGTGCCAGCAGCCCAACAGGGATGCGAGAAAAACTGTTTTTT. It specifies CASSPTGMREKLFF.

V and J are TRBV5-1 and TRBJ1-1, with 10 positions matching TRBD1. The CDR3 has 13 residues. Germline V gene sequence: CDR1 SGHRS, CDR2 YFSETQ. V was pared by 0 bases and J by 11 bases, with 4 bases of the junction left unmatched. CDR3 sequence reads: CASSLGQGARAFF. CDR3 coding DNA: TGCGCCAGCAGCTTGGGACAGGGGGCGCGCGCTTTCTTT.

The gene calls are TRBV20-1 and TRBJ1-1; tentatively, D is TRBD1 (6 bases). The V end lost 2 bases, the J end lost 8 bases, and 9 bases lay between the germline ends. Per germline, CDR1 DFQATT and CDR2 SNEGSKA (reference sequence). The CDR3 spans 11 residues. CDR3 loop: CSARPGTEAFF. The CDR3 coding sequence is TGCAGTGCTAGACCCGGGACAGAAGCTTTCTTT.

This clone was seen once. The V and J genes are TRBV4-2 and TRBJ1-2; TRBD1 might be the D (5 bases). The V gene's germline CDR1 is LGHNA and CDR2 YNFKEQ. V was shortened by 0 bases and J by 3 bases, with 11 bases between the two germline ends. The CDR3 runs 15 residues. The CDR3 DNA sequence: TGTGCCAGCAGCCAAGATCAGCAGGGTTACTATGGCTACACCTTC. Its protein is CASSQDQQGYYGYTF.

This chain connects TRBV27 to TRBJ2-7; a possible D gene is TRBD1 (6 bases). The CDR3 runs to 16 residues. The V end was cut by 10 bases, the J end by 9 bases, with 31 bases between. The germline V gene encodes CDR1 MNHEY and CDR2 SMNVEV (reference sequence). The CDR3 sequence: CATPGHRAPETTGQYF. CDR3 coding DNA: TGTGCCACCCCAGGGCACAGGGCCCCTGAGACAACAGGGCAGTACTTC.

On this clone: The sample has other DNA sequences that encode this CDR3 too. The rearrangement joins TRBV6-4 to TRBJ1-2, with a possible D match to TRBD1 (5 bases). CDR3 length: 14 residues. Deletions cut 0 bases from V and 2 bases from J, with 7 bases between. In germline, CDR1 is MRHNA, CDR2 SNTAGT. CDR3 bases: TGTGCCAGCAGTGACTCGCGGGGGAACTATGGCTACACCTTC. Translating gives CASSDSRGNYGYTF.

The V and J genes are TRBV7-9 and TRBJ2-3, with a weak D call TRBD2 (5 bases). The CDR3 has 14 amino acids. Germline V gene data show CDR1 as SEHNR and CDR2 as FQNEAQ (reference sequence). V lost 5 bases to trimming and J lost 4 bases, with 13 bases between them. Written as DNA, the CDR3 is TGTGCCAGCAGCCTAGGCCGGGGTTCAGATACGCAGTATTTT. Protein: CASSLGRGSDTQYF.

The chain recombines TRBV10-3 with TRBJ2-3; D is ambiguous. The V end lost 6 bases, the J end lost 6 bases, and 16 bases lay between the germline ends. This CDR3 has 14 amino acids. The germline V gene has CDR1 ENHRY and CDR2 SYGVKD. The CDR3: CAIRDLNRADTQYF. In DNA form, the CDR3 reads TGTGCCATCAGGGACCTGAATCGGGCGGATACGCAGTATTTT.

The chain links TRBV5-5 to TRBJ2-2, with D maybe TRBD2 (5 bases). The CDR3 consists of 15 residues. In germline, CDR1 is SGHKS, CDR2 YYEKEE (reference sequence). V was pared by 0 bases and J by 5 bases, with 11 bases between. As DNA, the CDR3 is TGTGCCAGCAGCTTGGGAACGGGAATGACCGGGGAGCTGTTTTTT. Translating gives CASSLGTGMTGELFF.

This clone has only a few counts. CDR3 amino acids: CASSTGTGGNTQYF. For the CDR3, the DNA is TGTGCCAGTAGTACAGGGACAGGGGGAAATACGCAGTATTTT. The chain combines TRBV19 with TRBJ2-3, with 11 bases fitting TRBD1. Trimming at V came to 4 bases and at J to 7 bases, leaving 4 bases not matched to a gene. Germline CDR1 LNHDA, CDR2 SQIVND (reference sequence). There are 14 residues in the CDR3.

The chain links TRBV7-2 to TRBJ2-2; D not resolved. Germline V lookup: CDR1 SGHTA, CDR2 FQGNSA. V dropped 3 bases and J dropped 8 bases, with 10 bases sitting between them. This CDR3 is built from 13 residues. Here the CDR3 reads CASSFNTLGELFF. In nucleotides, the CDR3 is TGTGCCAGCAGCTTTAATACGTTGGGGGAGCTGTTTTTT.

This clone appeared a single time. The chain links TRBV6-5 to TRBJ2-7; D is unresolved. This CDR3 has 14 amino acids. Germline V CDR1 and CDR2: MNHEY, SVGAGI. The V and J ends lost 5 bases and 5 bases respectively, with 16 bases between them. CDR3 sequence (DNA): TGTGCCAGCAGTCCGCCCTCGGGTGCTCACGAGCAGTACTTC. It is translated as CASSPPSGAHEQYF.

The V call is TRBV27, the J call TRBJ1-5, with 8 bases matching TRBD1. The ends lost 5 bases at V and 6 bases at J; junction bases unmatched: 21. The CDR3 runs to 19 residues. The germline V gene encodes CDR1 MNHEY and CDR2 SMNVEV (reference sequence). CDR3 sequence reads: CASSPRWGGQVSVGQPQHF. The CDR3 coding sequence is TGTGCCAGCAGTCCTCGTTGGGGGGGACAGGTTAGTGTGGGTCAGCCCCAGCATTTT.

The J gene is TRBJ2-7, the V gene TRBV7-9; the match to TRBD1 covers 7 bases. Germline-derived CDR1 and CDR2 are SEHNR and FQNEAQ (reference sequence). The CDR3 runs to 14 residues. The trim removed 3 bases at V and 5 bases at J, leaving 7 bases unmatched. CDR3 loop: CASSFGQVRHEQYF. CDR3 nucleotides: TGTGCCAGCAGCTTCGGACAGGTACGCCACGAGCAGTACTTC.

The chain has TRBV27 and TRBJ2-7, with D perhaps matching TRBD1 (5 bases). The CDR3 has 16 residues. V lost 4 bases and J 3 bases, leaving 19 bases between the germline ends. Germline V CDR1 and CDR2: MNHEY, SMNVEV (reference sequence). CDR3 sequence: CASSSRPARGGYEQYF. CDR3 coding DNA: TGTGCCAGCAGTTCCCGACCCGCTAGGGGTGGCTACGAGCAGTACTTC.

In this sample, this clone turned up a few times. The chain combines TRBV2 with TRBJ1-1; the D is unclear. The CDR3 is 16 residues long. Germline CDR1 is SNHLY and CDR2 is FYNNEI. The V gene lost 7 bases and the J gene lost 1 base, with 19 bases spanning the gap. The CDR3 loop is CASTNPTGRGNTEAFF. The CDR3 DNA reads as TGTGCCAGCACCAACCCCACCGGACGCGGGAACACTGAAGCTTTCTTT.

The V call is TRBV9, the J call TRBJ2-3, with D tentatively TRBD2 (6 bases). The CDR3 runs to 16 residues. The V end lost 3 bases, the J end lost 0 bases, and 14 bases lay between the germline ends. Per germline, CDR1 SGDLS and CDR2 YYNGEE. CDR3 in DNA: TGTGCCAGCAGCGCGCCTGGACTAACTAGCACAGATACGCAGTATTTT. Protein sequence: CASSAPGLTSTDTQYF.

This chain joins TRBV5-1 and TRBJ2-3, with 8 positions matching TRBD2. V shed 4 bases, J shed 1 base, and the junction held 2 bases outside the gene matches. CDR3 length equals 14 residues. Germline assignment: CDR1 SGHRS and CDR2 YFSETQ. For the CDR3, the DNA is TGCGCCAGCAGCCCAGCGGGGGGCACAGATACGCAGTATTTT. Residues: CASSPAGGTDTQYF.

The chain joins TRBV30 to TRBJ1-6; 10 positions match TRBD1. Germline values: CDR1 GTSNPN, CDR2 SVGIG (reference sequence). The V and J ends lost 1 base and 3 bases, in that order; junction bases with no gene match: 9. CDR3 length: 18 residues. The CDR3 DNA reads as TGTGCCTGGAGTGCTGGACAGGGGGTCTTCCTCTATAATTCACCCCTCCACTTT. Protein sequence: CAWSAGQGVFLYNSPLHF.

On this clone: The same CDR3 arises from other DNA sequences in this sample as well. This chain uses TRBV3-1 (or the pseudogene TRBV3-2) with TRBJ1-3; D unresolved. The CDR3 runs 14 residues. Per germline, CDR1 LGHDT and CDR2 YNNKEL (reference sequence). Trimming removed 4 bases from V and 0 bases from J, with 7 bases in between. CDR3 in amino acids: CASSRTSSGNTIYF. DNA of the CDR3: TGTGCCAGCAGCCGGACGAGCTCTGGAAACACCATATATTTT.

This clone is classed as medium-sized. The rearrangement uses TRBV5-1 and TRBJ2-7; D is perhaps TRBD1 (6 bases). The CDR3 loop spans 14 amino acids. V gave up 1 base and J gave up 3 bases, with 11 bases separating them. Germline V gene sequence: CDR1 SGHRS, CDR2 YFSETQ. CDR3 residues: CASSLYGQNYEQYF. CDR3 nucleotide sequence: TGCGCCAGCAGCTTGTATGGACAGAACTACGAGCAGTACTTC.

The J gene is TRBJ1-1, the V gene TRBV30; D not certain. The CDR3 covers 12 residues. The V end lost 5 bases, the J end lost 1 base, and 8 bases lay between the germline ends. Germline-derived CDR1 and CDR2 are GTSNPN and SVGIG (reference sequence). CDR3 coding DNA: TGTGCCTGGCTCCGAGGGAACACTGAAGCTTTCTTT. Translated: CAWLRGNTEAFF.

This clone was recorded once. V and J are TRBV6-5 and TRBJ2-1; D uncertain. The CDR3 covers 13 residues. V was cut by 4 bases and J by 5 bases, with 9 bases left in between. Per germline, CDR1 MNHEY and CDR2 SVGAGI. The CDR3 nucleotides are TGTGCCAGCAGTTCCTTAGAGCACAATGAGCAGTTCTTC. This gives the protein CASSSLEHNEQFF.

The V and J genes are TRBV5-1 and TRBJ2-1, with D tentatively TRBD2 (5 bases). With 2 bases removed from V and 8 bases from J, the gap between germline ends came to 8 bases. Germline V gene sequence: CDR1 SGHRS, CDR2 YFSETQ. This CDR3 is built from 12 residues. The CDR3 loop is CASSFEGDEQFF. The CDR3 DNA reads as TGCGCCAGCAGCTTTGAGGGCGATGAGCAGTTCTTC.

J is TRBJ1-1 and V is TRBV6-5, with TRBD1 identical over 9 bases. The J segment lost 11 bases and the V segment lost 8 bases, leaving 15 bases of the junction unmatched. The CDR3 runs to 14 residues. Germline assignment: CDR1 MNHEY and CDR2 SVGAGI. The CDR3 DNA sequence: TGTGCCAGCTGGGGGACAGGGACCCTCGAAGGGGCTTTCTTT. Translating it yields CASWGTGTLEGAFF.

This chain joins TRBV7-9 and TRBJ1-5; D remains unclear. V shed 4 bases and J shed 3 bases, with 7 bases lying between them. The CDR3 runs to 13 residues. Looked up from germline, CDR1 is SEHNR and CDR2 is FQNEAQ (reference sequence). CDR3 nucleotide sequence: TGTGCCAGCAGCTCCGGGTTCAATCAGCCCCAGCATTTT. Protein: CASSSGFNQPQHF. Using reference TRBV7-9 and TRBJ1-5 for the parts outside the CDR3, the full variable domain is DTGVSQNPRHKITKRGQNVTFRCDPISEHNRLYWYRQTLGQGPEFLTYFQNEAQLEKSRLLSDRFSAERPKGSFSTLEIQRTEQGDSAMYLCASSSGFNQPQHFGDGTRLSIL.

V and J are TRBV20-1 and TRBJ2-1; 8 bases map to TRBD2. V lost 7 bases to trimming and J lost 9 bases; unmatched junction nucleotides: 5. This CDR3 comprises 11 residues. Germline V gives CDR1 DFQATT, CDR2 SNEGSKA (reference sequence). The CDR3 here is CSEPSGREQFF. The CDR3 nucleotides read TGCAGTGAGCCTAGCGGGCGTGAGCAGTTCTTC.

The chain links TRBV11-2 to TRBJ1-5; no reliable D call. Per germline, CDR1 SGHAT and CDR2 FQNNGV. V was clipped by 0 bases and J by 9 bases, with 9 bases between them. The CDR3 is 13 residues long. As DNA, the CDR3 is TGTGCCAGCAGCTTAGAGGGCAGGCCGCCCCAGCATTTT. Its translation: CASSLEGRPPQHF.

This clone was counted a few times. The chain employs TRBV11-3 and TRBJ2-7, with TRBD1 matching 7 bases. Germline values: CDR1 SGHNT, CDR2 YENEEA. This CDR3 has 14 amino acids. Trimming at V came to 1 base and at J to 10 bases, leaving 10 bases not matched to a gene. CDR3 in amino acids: CASSLGTGTDSQYF. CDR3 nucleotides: TGTGCCAGCAGCTTAGGTACCGGGACAGACAGCCAGTACTTC.